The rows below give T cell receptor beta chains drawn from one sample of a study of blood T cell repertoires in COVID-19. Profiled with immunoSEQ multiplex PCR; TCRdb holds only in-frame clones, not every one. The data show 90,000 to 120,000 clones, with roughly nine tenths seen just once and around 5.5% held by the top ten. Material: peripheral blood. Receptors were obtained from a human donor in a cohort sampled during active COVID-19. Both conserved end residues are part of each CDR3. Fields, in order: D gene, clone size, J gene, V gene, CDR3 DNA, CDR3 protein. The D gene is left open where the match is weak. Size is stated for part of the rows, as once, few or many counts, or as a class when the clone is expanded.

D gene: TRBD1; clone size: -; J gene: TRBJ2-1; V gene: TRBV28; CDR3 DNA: TGTGCCAGCAGGACAGGGGGGGTTGGCAATGAGCAGTTCTTC; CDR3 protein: CASRTGGVGNEQFF
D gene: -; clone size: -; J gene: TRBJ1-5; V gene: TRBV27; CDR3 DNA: TGTGCCAGCAGTTTTTCTCGGAGTGGTGGCGTCAATCAGCCCCAGCATTTT; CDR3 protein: CASSFSRSGGVNQPQHF
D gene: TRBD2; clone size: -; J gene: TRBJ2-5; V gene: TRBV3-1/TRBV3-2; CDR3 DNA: TGTGCCAGCAGCCATACTAGCGTGAGCCAAGAGACCCAGTACTTC; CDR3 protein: CASSHTSVSQETQYF
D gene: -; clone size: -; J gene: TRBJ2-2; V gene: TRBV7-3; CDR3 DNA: TGTGCCAGCAGCGATCCAGGGGGGTACACCGGGGAGCTGTTTTTT; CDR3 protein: CASSDPGGYTGELFF
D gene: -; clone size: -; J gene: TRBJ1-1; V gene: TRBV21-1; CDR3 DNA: TGTGCCAGCAGCGCTATCTCCCTCCGGGGTCGGGTCACTGAAGCTTTCTTT; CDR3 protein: CASSAISLRGRVTEAFF
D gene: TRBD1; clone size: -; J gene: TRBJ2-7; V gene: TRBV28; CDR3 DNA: TGTGCCAGCAGTAGTCCGGGACAGAGTTTTTCCAACGAGCAGTACTTC; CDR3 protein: CASSSPGQSFSNEQYF
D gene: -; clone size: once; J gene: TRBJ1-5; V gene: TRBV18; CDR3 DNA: TGTGCCAGCTCACCAGGGCAGGATAGCAATCAGCCCCAGCATTTT; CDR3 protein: CASSPGQDSNQPQHF
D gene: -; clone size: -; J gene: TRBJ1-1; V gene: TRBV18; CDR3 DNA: TGTGCCAGCTCACCTACGGGATCCCTAGGCACTGAAGCTTTCTTT; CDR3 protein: CASSPTGSLGTEAFF
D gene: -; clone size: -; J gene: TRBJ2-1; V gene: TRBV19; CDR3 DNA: TGTGCCAGTAGACAGGGCAATGAGCAGTTCTTC; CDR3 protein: CASRQGNEQFF
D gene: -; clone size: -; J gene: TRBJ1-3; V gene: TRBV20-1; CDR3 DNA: TGCAGTGCTAGTCGGGACTCTGGAAACACCATATATTTT; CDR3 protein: CSASRDSGNTIYF